This note documents a single TCR beta chain sequence. What this receptor recognizes is not known. Base qualities are missing; no much larger clone stands one base away. This specimen belongs to a study of a mutant IDH1 vaccine in newly diagnosed glioma (dated by TCRdb to the early 2020s). Broadly, across the study: Vaccination started 4-6 weeks after radiotherapy alone, or was given together with temozolomide cycles in the groups whose treatment included chemotherapy. Of the roughly 32 patients who were treated, around 62% were male and approximately 40% were female, and the mean age was approximately 40 years. Prior to enrollment, patients had been given standard therapy consisting of radiotherapy alone, temozolomide alone, or radiochemotherapy with temozolomide, with the combination given to most patients. The week-35 safety follow-up was designated visit V12, and the week-47 end of study was designated visit V13. Peripheral blood was collected at six visits: V03 (baseline), V05, V07, V10, V12 and V13. For exploratory analyses, longitudinal TCRB deep sequencing was carried out in roughly 25 treated patients wherever samples were available. Summary of the overall study and its limitations: It was noted by the authors that analyses of patient blood samples could not be reproduced owing to sample limitations. Immune responses induced by the vaccine were seen in approximately 93% of patients across multiple MHC alleles. Selection of PBMC samples for TCRB deep sequencing was based on availability. Pseudoprogression seemed to be unrelated to changes in the top peripheral T cell clonotypes found by TCRB sequencing.

The protocol used for the library was the immunoSEQ multiplex PCR assay. Following the manufacturer's protocol, the hsTCRB Kit was used to amplify rearranged TCR beta chain sequences. An Illumina MiSeq was used to sequence the TCRB libraries. The study's processing was this. The proprietary platform of the kit vendor was used for demultiplexing, trimming and gene mapping. The clones in this table, taken by TCRdb from immuneACCESS, are in-frame only. Not every clone is retained; where verified, under half of the shortfall comes from an unresolved V gene, and the cause of the rest is unknown. V, J and clone size are taken as reported in that table, and D and trimming were inferred from the DNA itself. The sample has around 40,000 clones on record, around 82% of them singletons. About 17% of the sample lies in the top ten. Inclusive of the bounding cysteine and phenylalanine, the CDR3 is 16 residues long. Only the CDR3 region is kept as DNA, spanning 48 bases read in frame from base 1. V is reduced by 0 bases and J by 4 bases, leaving a spacing of 13 bases between them. Taken from the germline V gene, the CDR1 and CDR2 loops are SGHTA and FQGNSA.

Per the publication, the time point label means: week 47, end of study. Every vaccine dose consisted of 300 ug of a 20-mer mutant IDH1 peptide in Montanide, administered subcutaneously together with topical imiquimod. Eight vaccinations were administered to patients in weeks 1, 3, 5, 7, 11, 15, 19 and 23, corresponding to visits V03 through V10. Donors had newly diagnosed WHO grade 3 or 4 IDH1-mutant astrocytomas with loss of nuclear ATRX. The samples were drawn from NOA16, a multicentre, single-arm, open-label phase I trial in Germany that tested a mutant IDH1 peptide vaccine in humans for the first time. Genomic DNA for TCRB sequencing was extracted from EDTA blood using the DNeasy Blood and Tissue Kit.

This sample comprised PBMCs, obtained from a glioma patient whose treatment included an IDH1 peptide vaccine. This clonotype was sampled from a young man with glioma. Some clones in this sample may be carry-over from other donors' samples. The chain was built from TRBV7-2 and TRBJ1-5, with TRBD1 as a weak D call on 5 bases. The CDR3 region has the sequence CASSLARGGSNQPQHF. The sequenced DNA: TGTGCCAGCAGCTTAGCGAGGGGAGGCAGTAATCAGCCCCAGCATTTT.